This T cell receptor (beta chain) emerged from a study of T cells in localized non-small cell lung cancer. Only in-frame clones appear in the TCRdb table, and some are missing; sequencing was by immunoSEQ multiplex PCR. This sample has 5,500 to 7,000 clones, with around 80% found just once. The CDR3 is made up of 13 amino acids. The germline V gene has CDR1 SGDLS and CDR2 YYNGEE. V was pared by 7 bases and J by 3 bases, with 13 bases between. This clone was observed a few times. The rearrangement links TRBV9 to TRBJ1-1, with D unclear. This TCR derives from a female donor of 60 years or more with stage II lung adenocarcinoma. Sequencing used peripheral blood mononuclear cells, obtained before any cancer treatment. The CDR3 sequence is CASGRAMDTEAFF. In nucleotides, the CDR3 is TGTGCCAGCGGTCGGGCCATGGACACTGAAGCTTTCTTT.